The sequence of this T cell receptor (beta chain) was determined in a study of T cells in Graves' hyperthyroidism and ophthalmopathy. TCR beta CDR3 regions were amplified from RNA. The HTBI primer set was used in a first-round RT-PCR of the TCR CDR3. MiXCR, run by TCRdb on the multiplex PCR reads, gives a single entry per CDR3 protein. The data contain over 150,000 distinct CDR3 sequences, about 17% of them seen just once; the ten biggest clones take up roughly 55%. V dropped 5 bases and J dropped 1 base, with 14 bases sitting between them. This CDR3 spans 16 amino acids. The germline gives CDR1 SGHTA, CDR2 FQGNSA. Study-level findings and limits: Through a model of 13 V-J features, ophthalmopathy was separated from stable hyperthyroidism.

This clonotype came up many times. Its antigen is undetermined. Input material: blood. This TCR was recovered from a woman between 45 and 60 years old with Graves' hyperthyroidism. The chain links TRBV7-2 to TRBJ2-2; TRBD2 might be the D (5 bases). The CDR3 sequence: CASSRITAVNTGELFF. The CDR3 region has the DNA TGTGCCAGCAGCCGTATTACAGCGGTGAACACCGGGGAGCTGTTTTTT.